What follows are 27 T cell receptor beta chains derived from one specimen sequenced in a study of OX40 agonist ivuxolimab in advanced cancers. Clones were read by immunoSEQ multiplex PCR, and TCRdb kept only the in-frame ones, dropping some. The data show over 100,000 clones, 85% to 95% seen once. This material consisted of CD4+ or CD8+ T cells sorted from blood, taken in a trial of the OX40 agonist ivuxolimab. All receptors come from an adult with an advanced solid tumor such as melanoma, head and neck, liver or kidney cancer.

This sequence joins TRBV14 and TRBJ2-1; D is uncertain. This CDR3 region has 12 residues. The V and J ends lost 0 bases and 9 bases respectively, with 6 bases between them. The germline CDR1 and CDR2 sequences are SGHDN and FVKESK. This CDR3 is CASSQEHGEQFF. CDR3 nucleotides: TGTGCCAGCAGCCAAGAACACGGTGAGCAGTTCTTC.

The chain joins TRBV4-3 to TRBJ1-5; 8 nucleotides agree with TRBD1. The CDR3 totals 15 residues. Germline V gene data show CDR1 as LGHNA and CDR2 as YSLEER. The ends lost 2 bases at V and 7 bases at J; junction bases unmatched: 7. The CDR3 DNA is TGCGCCAGCAGCCAATATCAGGGGGCAGAACAGCCCCAGCATTTT. Amino acids: CASSQYQGAEQPQHF.

As to this clone: In the same sample, other DNA sequences code for this CDR3. The CDR3 DNA follows: TGTGCCAGCAGTCTACAAGGGGCTGGGGATTCACCCCTCCACTTT. Translated, it gives CASSLQGAGDSPLHF. The V gene is TRBV6-4, the J gene TRBJ1-6, with TRBD1 as a possible D gene (5 bases). The CDR3 runs to 15 residues. Trimming cost V 5 bases and J 8 bases, with 16 bases left between them. Germline lookup yields CDR1 MRHNA and CDR2 SNTAGT.

On this clone: Other DNA sequences within the sample encode an identical CDR3. This rearrangement joins TRBV28 to TRBJ1-5, with no clear D. Trimming removed 2 bases from V and 6 bases from J, with 5 bases in between. Germline assignment: CDR1 MDHEN and CDR2 SYDVKM. The CDR3 runs 12 residues. This chain's CDR3 is CASSLPGQPQHF. The CDR3 DNA is TGTGCCAGCAGTTTACCGGGTCAGCCCCAGCATTTT.

This CDR3 is CASSRRDGSSGNTIYF. In DNA form, the CDR3 reads TGTGCCAGCTCACGCCGCGACGGTTCCTCTGGAAACACCATATATTTT. The chain combines TRBV18 with TRBJ1-3; no firm D call. CDR1 is KGHSH, CDR2 LQKENI, per germline. CDR3 length: 16 residues. V dropped 4 bases and J dropped 0 bases, with 13 bases sitting between them.

This chain uses TRBV7-7 with TRBJ2-1; 7 bases match TRBD2. The ends lost 3 bases at V and 0 bases at J; junction bases unmatched: 2. This CDR3 is 15 amino acids long. The germline V gene has CDR1 SSHAT and CDR2 FNYEAQ (reference sequence). The CDR3 loop is CASSLGGGSYNEQFF. The CDR3 bases are TGTGCCAGCAGCTTGGGGGGGGGCTCCTACAATGAGCAGTTCTTC.

The chain links TRBV11-3 to TRBJ2-3; possible D gene TRBD2, 7 bases. Germline CDR1 is SGHNT and CDR2 is YENEEA. The CDR3 covers 16 residues. Trimming cost V 5 bases and J 2 bases, with 17 bases left between them. CDR3 region: CASSKGGLAATDTQYF. As DNA, the CDR3 is TGTGCCAGCAGCAAGGGGGGGCTAGCGGCCACAGATACGCAGTATTTT.

The rearrangement links TRBV7-3 to TRBJ2-3, with D unresolved. The V and J ends lost 2 bases and 5 bases respectively, with 8 bases between them. Germline V gene data show CDR1 as SGHTA and CDR2 as FQGTGA. The CDR3 covers 13 residues. CDR3 sequence (DNA): TGTGCCAGCAGCTTATCCGTGCAAGATACGCAGTATTTT. This translates into CASSLSVQDTQYF. The full variable domain, with the rest looked up from reference TRBV7-3 and TRBJ2-3, is GAGVSQTPSNKVTEKGKYVELRCDPISGHTALYWYRQSLGQGPEFLIYFQGTGAADDSGLPNDRFFAVRPEGSVSTLKIQRTERGDSAVYLCASSLSVQDTQYFGPGTRLTVL.

This clone was picked up a small number of times. V usage is TRBV2 and J usage is TRBJ1-5; no clear D gene. Trimming left V 1 base short and J 2 bases short, with 3 bases between. In germline, CDR1 is SNHLY, CDR2 FYNNEI. The CDR3 is 13 amino acids. CDR3 sequence (DNA): TGTGCCAGCAGTGAAGAGCGCAATCAGCCCCAGCATTTT. This sequence encodes CASSEERNQPQHF.

The gene calls are TRBV19 and TRBJ2-1; the D gene is possibly TRBD2 (5 bases). CDR3 length equals 16 residues. The germline V and J ends were trimmed by 6 bases and 4 bases, with 19 bases remaining between them. In germline, CDR1 is LNHDA, CDR2 SQIVND (reference sequence). CDR3 nucleotides: TGTGCCAGTAGAGGTGAGGAGGTCGACCTTTACAATGAGCAGTTCTTC. It translates to CASRGEEVDLYNEQFF.

The chain carries TRBV5-1 and TRBJ2-5, with D tentatively TRBD1 (6 bases). The CDR3 consists of 14 residues. V was clipped by 6 bases and J by 2 bases, with 14 bases between them. Germline CDR1 and CDR2: SGHRS and YFSETQ. The CDR3 DNA sequence: TGCGCCAGCACCTACGGACAGATTCAAGAGACCCAGTACTTC. Residues: CASTYGQIQETQYF.

The rearrangement uses TRBV10-3 and TRBJ2-7, with TRBD1 matching over 7 bases. The V gene end was trimmed by 6 bases and the J gene end by 2 bases; junction bases not matched to a gene: 4. CDR1 is ENHRY, CDR2 SYGVKD, per germline. The CDR3 runs 13 residues. The CDR3 protein is CAIRGQVAYEQYF. The CDR3 DNA reads TGTGCCATCAGAGGACAGGTTGCCTACGAGCAGTACTTC.

The chain employs TRBV27 and TRBJ1-5; 9 bases agree with TRBD1. After removal of 2 bases from V and 7 bases from J, the junction contained 9 bases not matched to a gene. The length of the CDR3 is 16 residues. In germline, CDR1 is MNHEY, CDR2 SMNVEV (reference sequence). The CDR3 nucleotides are TGTGCCAGCAGTTTAGCGAGGACAGGGGAAGGCCAGCCCCAGCATTTT. This gives the protein CASSLARTGEGQPQHF.

The CDR3 loop reads CASSHGIQETQYF. CDR3 DNA: TGTGCCAGCAGCCATGGCATACAAGAGACCCAGTACTTC. The chain links TRBV16 to TRBJ2-5, with unresolved D. From germline, CDR1 is KGHSY and CDR2 FQNENV. This CDR3 spans 13 amino acids. Trimming left V 3 bases short and J 2 bases short, with 7 bases between.

The genes are TRBV4-3 and TRBJ2-1, with 9 bases fitting TRBD2. V was clipped by 1 base and J by 10 bases; unmatched bases: 8. The germline V gene has CDR1 LGHNA and CDR2 YSLEER. The CDR3 spans 15 residues. In DNA form, the CDR3 reads TGCGCCAGCAGCCAAGTCCCGGCTAGCGGGACCGAGCAGTTCTTC. It encodes CASSQVPASGTEQFF.

The genes are TRBV4-1 and TRBJ2-7; D is unclear. This CDR3 contains 15 residues. Germline assignment: CDR1 MGHRA and CDR2 YSYEKL. Trimming cost V 1 base and J 2 bases, with 12 bases left between them. DNA for the CDR3: TGCGCCAGCAGCCAAGTGGCCGTCAGCCCCTACGAGCAGTACTTC. This translates into CASSQVAVSPYEQYF.

This clone showed up just once. CDR3 amino acids: CASSFSGGGLIYNEQFF. The CDR3 region has the DNA TGCGCCAGCAGCTTTTCAGGTGGCGGGCTTATCTACAATGAGCAGTTCTTC. The chain links TRBV5-1 to TRBJ2-1; D may be TRBD2 (5 bases). The CDR3 loop spans 17 amino acids. Germline V gene sequence: CDR1 SGHRS, CDR2 YFSETQ. With 2 bases removed from V and 3 bases from J, the gap between germline ends came to 18 bases.

The chain combines TRBV9 with TRBJ2-5, with 7 bases matching TRBD2. Germline V gene lookup returns CDR1 SGDLS and CDR2 YYNGEE. This CDR3 has 15 amino acids. J was trimmed by 0 bases and V by 0 bases; bases with no gene match: 2. CDR3 bases: TGTGCCAGCAGCGTAGGAGCGGGAAACCAAGAGACCCAGTACTTC. This gives the protein CASSVGAGNQETQYF. Filled out from reference TRBV9 and TRBJ2-5, the complete variable domain reads DSGVTQTPKHLITATGQRVTLRCSPRSGDLSVYWYQQSLDQGLQFLIQYYNGEERAKGNILERFSAQQFPDLHSELNLSSLELGDSALYFCASSVGAGNQETQYFGPGTRLLVL.

The V call is TRBV2, the J call TRBJ1-4, with unresolved D. Trimming stripped 2 bases from V and 4 bases from J, with 8 bases between. CDR3 length: 14 amino acids. Germline CDR1 and CDR2: SNHLY and FYNNEI. CDR3 nucleotides: TGTGCCAGCAGTGAATCCATGGGTAATGAAAAACTGTTTTTT. Encoded protein: CASSESMGNEKLFF.

V and J are TRBV2 and TRBJ2-1; maybe TRBD2 (6 bases). The CDR3 consists of 16 residues. Germline V gene sequence: CDR1 SNHLY, CDR2 FYNNEI. The ends were cut back, 1 base at V and 4 bases at J, with 14 bases in the middle. For the CDR3, the DNA is TGTGCCAGCAGTGAAGTATGGGGGGATCCTTACAATGAGCAGTTCTTC. This sequence encodes CASSEVWGDPYNEQFF.

This chain connects TRBV9 to TRBJ2-2; D unresolved. The length of the CDR3 is 15 residues. Germline V CDR1 and CDR2: SGDLS, YYNGEE. V was trimmed by 0 bases and J by 3 bases, leaving 9 bases between them. CDR3: CASSVDGFYTGELFF. In DNA, the CDR3 is TGTGCCAGCAGCGTAGACGGCTTTTACACCGGGGAGCTGTTTTTT.

The rearrangement links TRBV29-1 to TRBJ1-1, with a possible D match to TRBD1 (6 bases). With 5 bases removed from V and 6 bases from J, the gap between germline ends came to 10 bases. This CDR3 has 11 amino acids. CDR1 and CDR2 (germline): SQVTM, ANQGSEA. The CDR3 loop is CSVSGGSEAFF. CDR3 nucleotides: TGCAGCGTTAGTGGGGGCTCTGAAGCTTTCTTT.

The V and J genes are TRBV6-5 and TRBJ1-1, with D perhaps TRBD1 (5 bases). CDR3 length: 14 residues. In germline, CDR1 is MNHEY, CDR2 SVGAGI. Trimming took 2 bases from V and 5 from J, leaving 12 bases between them. CDR3 loop: CASSYLAGRTEAFF. The CDR3, as DNA: TGTGCCAGCAGTTACCTGGCAGGGCGTACTGAAGCTTTCTTT.

This sequence joins TRBV28 and TRBJ2-7, with D maybe TRBD2 (5 bases). The CDR3 is made up of 12 amino acids. Germline V CDR1 and CDR2: MDHEN, SYDVKM. V gave up 6 bases and J gave up 7 bases, with 13 bases separating them. In DNA form, the CDR3 reads TGTGCCAGCAGACCACCGGGGAAGGAGCAGTACTTC. Amino acids: CASRPPGKEQYF.

V is TRBV28 and J is TRBJ2-7, with no clear D. CDR3 length equals 13 residues. The germline V and J ends were trimmed by 2 bases and 3 bases, with 8 bases remaining between them. Per germline, CDR1 MDHEN and CDR2 SYDVKM. CDR3 sequence: CASSLRRNYEQYF. The CDR3 coding sequence is TGTGCCAGCAGTTTACGGCGGAACTACGAGCAGTACTTC.

The chain's CDR3 is CASSSGQVSGNTIYF. The CDR3 DNA is TGTGCCAGCAGCTCGGGACAGGTCTCTGGAAACACCATATATTTT. This rearrangement joins TRBV5-6 to TRBJ1-3; 8 bases map to TRBD1. Unmatched junction bases numbered 2, after V lost 3 bases and J lost 0 bases. Germline values: CDR1 SGHDT, CDR2 YYEEEE. The CDR3 length is 15 residues.

V usage is TRBV13 and J usage is TRBJ2-5; 9 bases map to TRBD2. This CDR3 is built from 14 residues. Germline V gene data show CDR1 as PRHDT and CDR2 as FYEKMQ (reference sequence). V lost 7 bases, J lost 4 bases, and 7 bases stayed unmatched. The CDR3: CASTAGLALETQYF. The CDR3 nucleotides read TGTGCCAGCACAGCGGGACTAGCCCTAGAGACCCAGTACTTC.